The 2 T cell receptor beta chains presented below share a single source sample, sequenced in a study of prognosis after radiotherapy for stage I lung cancer. Genomic DNA served as the source from which two-round multiplex PCR generated TCR beta CDR3 amplicons. The first PCR round targeted every TRBV and TRBJ gene with specific primers. TCRdb used MiXCR to reprocess the multiplex PCR reads, holding one entry per CDR3 protein. This sample carries some 11,000 distinct CDR3 sequences, 45% to 65% of them seen once, and the ten largest clones take about 6.5%. The sequences come from PBMCs, collected before or after stereotactic body radiation therapy (not recorded which). These receptors all come from a donor older than 45 with non-small cell lung cancer.

The chain recombines TRBV19 with TRBJ2-5, with no clear D. The germline V and J ends were trimmed by 6 bases and 7 bases, with 24 bases remaining between them. This CDR3 spans 16 amino acids. Per germline, CDR1 LNHDA and CDR2 SQIVND (reference sequence). Written as DNA, the CDR3 is TGTGCCAGTAGCGGCTCCCTAGACAATGCCCCGGGGACCCAGTACTTC. It translates to CASSGSLDNAPGTQYF. The variable domain in full, completed from reference TRBV19 and TRBJ2-5, reads DGGITQSPKYLFRKEGQNVTLSCEQNLNHDAMYWYRQDPGQGLRLIYYSQIVNDFQKGDIAEGYSVSREKKESFPLTVTSAQKNPTAFYLCASSGSLDNAPGTQYFGPGTRLLVL.

This clonotype was observed many times. The rearrangement joins TRBV4-1 to TRBJ2-3; 8 bases are a match to TRBD1. V shed 4 bases and J 1 base; nucleotides not matched to a gene: 4. CDR3 length equals 15 residues. Germline V gene lookup returns CDR1 MGHRA and CDR2 YSYEKL. CDR3 in DNA: TGCGCCAGCAGCCCGGGACAGGTTGGCACAGATACGCAGTATTTT. Amino acid sequence: CASSPGQVGTDTQYF.